Each of the 22 T cell receptor beta chains below was sequenced from the same sample in a study of T-cell memory formation after mild COVID-19. TCRdb redid the calling of the 5' RACE reads with MiXCR, one entry per CDR3 protein. The sample lists a few hundred thousand distinct CDR3 sequences; over 15% were seen once. Sequencing was carried out using PBMCs or a T cell subset sorted from them (not recorded which). Every receptor here comes from a man aged 18 to 29 who had mild COVID-19 (a few samples of this study predate the infection). Cell type and time point are not known.

The rearrangement uses TRBV20-1 and TRBJ1-1, with D possibly TRBD1 on 5 matching bases. The V gene's germline CDR1 is DFQATT and CDR2 SNEGSKA (reference sequence). Between the trimmed V and J ends, which lost 6 bases and 3 bases, there was a span of 14 bases. The CDR3 is made up of 13 amino acids. The CDR3 region has the DNA TGCAGTGCGACGGGACGCTGGCACACTGAAGCTTTCTTT. Amino acids: CSATGRWHTEAFF.

This clonotype came up many times. This chain uses TRBV12-3 or TRBV12-4 with TRBJ1-2; D is unclear. Trimming cost V 7 bases and J 0 bases, with 12 bases left between them. CDR3 length: 14 amino acids. The CDR3 coding sequence is TGTGCCAGCACCCTGTCGGGAGCTAACTATGGCTACACCTTC. It yields the protein CASTLSGANYGYTF.

This clonotype was seen more than once but under ten times. The chain combines TRBV5-1 with TRBJ2-1; 9 nucleotides line up with TRBD2. J gave up 0 bases and V 4 bases, and 17 bases lay outside the gene matches. The CDR3 runs to 20 residues. In germline, CDR1 is SGHRS, CDR2 YFSETQ. CDR3 coding DNA: TGCGCCAGCAGCGCGATCACCGGGACTAGCTCACGCTCCTCCTACAATGAGCAGTTCTTC. As protein: CASSAITGTSSRSSYNEQFF. Full variable domain (remainder filled in from reference TRBV5-1 and TRBJ2-1): KAGVTQTPRYLIKTRGQQVTLSCSPISGHRSVSWYQQTPGQGLQFLFEYFSETQRNKGNFPGRFSGRQFSNSRSEMNVSTLELGDSALYLCASSAITGTSSRSSYNEQFFGPGTRLTVL.

V is TRBV6-4 and J is TRBJ2-2; D may be TRBD1 (5 bases). The CDR3 extends over 15 amino acids. The V end lost 5 bases, the J end lost 2 bases, and 12 bases lay between the germline ends. Germline V gene sequence: CDR1 MRHNA, CDR2 SNTAGT. The CDR3 sequence: CASSLGHLNTGELFF. Here the CDR3 DNA reads TGTGCCAGCAGTCTCGGACATCTTAACACCGGGGAGCTGTTTTTT.

CDR3 coding DNA: TGCAGTGCTAGAGATCTAAGAGGCCACGAGCAGTACTTC. Translation: CSARDLRGHEQYF. The genes are TRBV20-1 and TRBJ2-7; D not certain. Germline V gene lookup returns CDR1 DFQATT and CDR2 SNEGSKA (reference sequence). The V end was cut by 0 bases, the J end by 5 bases, with 11 bases between. The CDR3 loop spans 13 amino acids.

This clonotype was counted only a few times. V gene TRBV7-8 combines with J gene TRBJ2-2; 10 bases line up with TRBD2. The CDR3 loop spans 18 amino acids. V trimming: 1 base; J trimming: 5 bases; junction bases outside the gene matches: 10. The germline V gene encodes CDR1 SGHVS and CDR2 FQNEAQ. The CDR3 sequence: CASSLGIQRGGYTGELFF. The CDR3 coding sequence is TGTGCCAGCAGCTTAGGGATCCAGCGGGGGGGCTATACCGGGGAGCTGTTTTTT.

This clonotype was seen a few times. The chain links TRBV7-2 to TRBJ2-3, with 14 bases aligning to TRBD2. V lost 4 bases, J lost 5 bases, and 5 bases stayed unmatched. CDR1 SGHTA and CDR2 FQGNSA come from the germline V gene. This CDR3 is built from 16 residues. Here the CDR3 reads CASSSGLAGGEDTQYF. The CDR3 DNA reads TGTGCCAGCAGCTCCGGACTAGCGGGGGGAGAAGATACGCAGTATTTT.

The chain combines TRBV5-1 with TRBJ2-3, with 9 bases lining up with TRBD1. The CDR3 sequence is 17 residues long. Germline V gene sequence: CDR1 SGHRS, CDR2 YFSETQ. Trimming removed 4 bases from V and 11 bases from J; junction bases left unmatched: 20. The CDR3 spells CASSPGDRGITRTKQYF. The CDR3 DNA sequence: TGCGCCAGCAGCCCTGGCGACAGGGGGATTACTCGCACCAAGCAGTATTTT. Combining the CDR3 with reference TRBV5-1 and TRBJ2-3 gives the whole variable domain KAGVTQTPRYLIKTRGQQVTLSCSPISGHRSVSWYQQTPGQGLQFLFEYFSETQRNKGNFPGRFSGRQFSNSRSEMNVSTLELGDSALYLCASSPGDRGITRTKQYFGPGTRLTVL.

Here the CDR3 reads CASSPGSAGDTQYF. CDR3 nucleotide sequence: TGTGCCAGCTCACCAGGGTCAGCGGGAGATACGCAGTATTTT. The gene calls are TRBV18 and TRBJ2-3; TRBD2 is a possible D gene (6 bases). The V gene lost 2 bases and the J gene lost 5 bases, with 11 bases spanning the gap. CDR1 and CDR2 (germline): KGHSH, LQKENI. This CDR3 spans 14 amino acids.

This chain uses TRBV7-2 with TRBJ2-4, with D possibly TRBD1 on 5 matching bases. V lost 4 bases and J lost 9, with 19 bases in between. This CDR3 is built from 15 residues. CDR1 and CDR2 from the germline V gene are SGHTA and FQGNSA. As DNA, the CDR3 is TGTGCCAGCAGCTCTTTCGGCCTAACGCAGGGCATTCAGTACTTC. As protein: CASSSFGLTQGIQYF.

The sample holds a few counts of this clonotype. This sequence joins TRBV19 and TRBJ2-1, with D perhaps TRBD1 or TRBD2 (5 bases each). Germline V CDR1 and CDR2: LNHDA, SQIVND (reference sequence). V was shortened by 5 bases and J by 8 bases, with 16 bases between the two germline ends. The CDR3 has 14 amino acids. This CDR3 is CASSRGPLGDEQFF. CDR3 coding DNA: TGTGCCAGTAGTCGGGGCCCGCTTGGTGATGAGCAGTTCTTC. The full variable domain, completed using reference TRBV19 and TRBJ2-1, is DGGITQSPKYLFRKEGQNVTLSCEQNLNHDAMYWYRQDPGQGLRLIYYSQIVNDFQKGDIAEGYSVSREKKESFPLTVTSAQKNPTAFYLCASSRGPLGDEQFFGPGTRLTVL.

The chain has TRBV12-3 or TRBV12-4 and TRBJ1-6, with D perhaps TRBD1 (6 bases). The CDR3 runs 14 residues. The V and J ends lost 3 bases and 9 bases respectively, with 12 bases between them. CDR3 nucleotides: TGTGCCAGCAGTTTGCACAGGGTGATTTCACCCCTCCACTTT. Protein product: CASSLHRVISPLHF.

This clonotype has ten or more counts. The J gene is TRBJ2-2, the V gene TRBV5-1, with D unclear. Trimming pared 4 bases from V and 7 bases from J, leaving 11 bases between. This CDR3 has 13 residues. Germline loops: CDR1 SGHRS, CDR2 YFSETQ. The CDR3 spells CASSRDANGELFF. CDR3 in DNA: TGCGCCAGCAGCCGTGACGCTAACGGGGAGCTGTTTTTT.

The chain carries TRBV20-1 and TRBJ1-2; D is possibly TRBD1 (5 bases). The CDR3 covers 11 residues. V was shortened by 1 base and J by 8 bases, with 8 bases between the two germline ends. Per germline, CDR1 DFQATT and CDR2 SNEGSKA (reference sequence). CDR3 bases: TGCAGTGCTAGAGCGGGGGTCGGCTACACCTTC. Protein sequence: CSARAGVGYTF.

This chain connects TRBV28 to TRBJ2-2; D is unclear. Trimming shortened V by 6 bases and J by 4 bases, and 12 bases separated the two germline ends. CDR3 size: 14 residues. CDR1 MDHEN and CDR2 SYDVKM come from the germline V gene. For the CDR3, the DNA is TGTGCCAGCAGCCCGACCGGCACCACCGGGGAGCTGTTTTTT. Residues: CASSPTGTTGELFF.

This clonotype was observed a handful of times. Here the CDR3 reads CASSRAPSPGELFF. CDR3 in DNA: TGTGCCAGCAGCCGAGCCCCCTCTCCCGGGGAGCTGTTTTTT. The chain has TRBV7-9 and TRBJ2-2; D unclear. The CDR3 spans 14 residues. Germline loops: CDR1 SEHNR, CDR2 FQNEAQ (reference sequence). Deletions cut 5 bases from V and 6 bases from J, with 13 bases between.

This clonotype was seen a handful of times. The chain recombines TRBV29-1 with TRBJ2-2; 8 positions match TRBD1. CDR3 size: 14 residues. CDR1 is SQVTM, CDR2 ANQGSEA, per germline. V lost 7 bases, J lost 4 bases, and 8 bases stayed unmatched. The CDR3 nucleotides read TGCAGCGCAGACACAGGGGGGAGCACCGGGGAGCTGTTTTTT. Protein product: CSADTGGSTGELFF.

V gene TRBV20-1 combines with J gene TRBJ2-1; D might be TRBD2 (6 bases). Germline V lookup: CDR1 DFQATT, CDR2 SNEGSKA (reference sequence). The V end was cut by 3 bases, the J end by 0 bases, with 15 bases between. The CDR3 covers 16 residues. The CDR3 sequence is CSASEAGLDSYNEQFF. The CDR3 nucleotides are TGCAGTGCTAGTGAGGCGGGGTTAGACTCCTACAATGAGCAGTTCTTC.

J is TRBJ2-3 and V is TRBV20-1; 8 positions match TRBD1. Trimming at V came to 5 bases and at J to 2 bases, leaving 3 bases not matched to a gene. The length of the CDR3 is 13 residues. The germline gives CDR1 DFQATT, CDR2 SNEGSKA (reference sequence). CDR3 protein: CSAVDRATDTQYF. The CDR3 DNA reads as TGCAGTGCTGTGGACAGGGCCACAGATACGCAGTATTTT.

This clonotype was recorded a few times. The rearrangement links TRBV14 to TRBJ2-5; 10 bases are a match to TRBD2. J was trimmed by 2 bases and V by 4 bases; bases with no gene match: 7. This CDR3 has 16 amino acids. Germline CDR1 is SGHDN and CDR2 is FVKESK. The CDR3 sequence is CASSRSGGATQETQYF. In DNA form, the CDR3 reads TGTGCCAGCAGCCGAAGCGGGGGGGCGACTCAAGAGACCCAGTACTTC.

The gene calls are TRBV20-1 and TRBJ2-1, with 8 bases identical to TRBD1. This CDR3 is 15 amino acids long. Trimming removed 0 bases from V and 7 bases from J; junction bases left unmatched: 8. Germline V gives CDR1 DFQATT, CDR2 SNEGSKA (reference sequence). The CDR3 nucleotides are TGCAGTGCTAGAGATAACCAGGGGGCATGGAATGAGCAGTTCTTC. Translation: CSARDNQGAWNEQFF.

V usage is TRBV19 and J usage is TRBJ2-3, with TRBD1 as a possible D gene (6 bases). V dropped 3 bases and J dropped 6 bases, with 13 bases sitting between them. Germline-derived CDR1 and CDR2 are LNHDA and SQIVND (reference sequence). This CDR3 has 14 residues. CDR3 sequence reads: CASSISGVPDTQYF. The CDR3 nucleotides read TGTGCCAGTAGTATTTCAGGGGTTCCTGATACGCAGTATTTT. The full variable domain, with the rest looked up from reference TRBV19 and TRBJ2-3, is DGGITQSPKYLFRKEGQNVTLSCEQNLNHDAMYWYRQDPGQGLRLIYYSQIVNDFQKGDIAEGYSVSREKKESFPLTVTSAQKNPTAFYLCASSISGVPDTQYFGPGTRLTVL.